Listed below are T cell receptor beta chains from one sample, sequenced in a study of T cell repertoires in cytomegalovirus infection. TCRdb recomputed calls from the reads with MiXCR, one row per CDR3 protein. Counted here are 250,000 to 300,000 distinct CDR3 sequences, roughly 26% occurring once; the ten biggest clones make up approximately 13%. Sequencing used PBMCs. The receptors shown here come from a human donor in good health (CMV status not recorded). Some clones in this sample may be carry-over from other donors' samples. CDR3s include the opening cysteine and the closing phenylalanine or tryptophan. Each record gives: D gene, V gene, clone size, J gene, CDR3 DNA, CDR3 protein. A D gene is named only where the DNA matches it firmly. The size entry is marked missing in some rows and otherwise reads once, few, many or a size class.

D: .; V: TRBV6-2/TRBV6-3; size: .; J: TRBJ1-1; DNA: TGTGCCAGCAGTTACCACCCCGTCGCCGCCCTGAACACTGAAGCTTTCTTT; CDR3: CASSYHPVAALNTEAFF
D: .; V: TRBV6-6; size: once; J: TRBJ2-5; DNA: TGTGCCAGCACCCCGGGAAACCTCCAGTACTTC; CDR3: CASTPGNLQYF
D: .; V: TRBV7-6; size: .; J: TRBJ1-6; DNA: TGTGCCAGCAGCTTATCAAGTGGGGGTAACTCACCCCTCCACTTT; CDR3: CASSLSSGGNSPLHF
D: .; V: TRBV7-2; size: many; J: TRBJ1-1; DNA: TGTGCCAGCAGCCGAATAAACAAGGGACTCAAAATCGAAGCTTTCTTT; CDR3: CASSRINKGLKIEAFF
D: .; V: TRBV28; size: few; J: TRBJ1-2; DNA: TGTGCCAGCAGTTTGCCCAACTATGGCTACACCTTC; CDR3: CASSLPNYGYTF
D: .; V: TRBV7-8; size: many; J: TRBJ2-7; DNA: TGTGCCAGCAGCTTCACAACGGGACCCTACGAGCAGTACTTC; CDR3: CASSFTTGPYEQYF
D: TRBD2; V: TRBV7-2; size: many; J: TRBJ2-3; DNA: TGTGCCAGCAGCTCAAGCGGGAGGAGCACAGATACGCAGTATTTT; CDR3: CASSSSGRSTDTQYF
D: TRBD2; V: TRBV7-9; size: few; J: TRBJ2-5; DNA: TGTGCCAGCAGCGAGAGCGGGAGGACCGCGGAGACCCAGTACTTC; CDR3: CASSESGRTAETQYF
D: .; V: TRBV7-2; size: .; J: TRBJ1-1; DNA: TGTGCCAGCAGCGCGGGACATTTCATGAACACTGAAGCTTTCTTT; CDR3: CASSAGHFMNTEAFF
D: .; V: TRBV19; size: few; J: TRBJ2-1; DNA: TGTGCCAGTAGTATCGTGAGGGGACATGAGCAGTTCTTC; CDR3: CASSIVRGHEQFF
D: TRBD2; V: TRBV20-1; size: few; J: TRBJ2-1; DNA: TGCAGTGCTAGTAAACGGGGGGGAAGTCTTGGAAATGAGCAGTTCTTC; CDR3: CSASKRGGSLGNEQFF
D: .; V: TRBV7-2; size: many; J: TRBJ2-1; DNA: TGTGCCAGCAGCTGGGCGCTCCCACGTGAGCAGTTCTTC; CDR3: CASSWALPREQFF
D: .; V: TRBV7-2; size: many; J: TRBJ1-2; DNA: TGTGCCAGCAGCCTCTACAGGGAACTCTATGGCTACACCTTC; CDR3: CASSLYRELYGYTF
D: .; V: TRBV7-2; size: many; J: TRBJ2-4; DNA: TGTGCCAGCAGCTTAGTGGGGGGCTCTATCGCAAACATTCAGTACTTC; CDR3: CASSLVGGSIANIQYF
D: .; V: TRBV25-1; size: .; J: TRBJ2-1; DNA: TGTGCCAGCAGTGAAAGTGGGACCTCCGATAATGAGCAGTTCTTC; CDR3: CASSESGTSDNEQFF
D: TRBD2; V: TRBV6-1; size: many; J: TRBJ2-1; DNA: TGTGCCAGCAGTACGGGACTAGCGGGAGGGCAGTACAATGAGCAGTTCTTC; CDR3: CASSTGLAGGQYNEQFF
D: .; V: TRBV5-6; size: few; J: TRBJ2-5; DNA: TGTGCCAGCAGCTGGCAGTACCAAGAGACCCAGTACTTC; CDR3: CASSWQYQETQYF
D: .; V: TRBV7-8; size: few; J: TRBJ1-1; DNA: TGTGCCAGCAGCCCTCCGGGACATCTTGAAGCTTTCTTT; CDR3: CASSPPGHLEAFF
D: .; V: TRBV7-2; size: few; J: TRBJ2-1; DNA: TGTGCCAGCAGCTTATTGCATCAGACCAGGAATGAGCAGTTCTTC; CDR3: CASSLLHQTRNEQFF
D: .; V: TRBV2; size: once; J: TRBJ1-1; DNA: TGTGCCAGCATCGCAGGGCTGTTTTCTGAAGCTTTCTTT; CDR3: CASIAGLFSEAFF
D: .; V: TRBV5-1; size: .; J: TRBJ2-5; DNA: TGCGCCAGCAGCTCTCTACCACTGGCGGCCGGAGAGACCCAGTACTTC; CDR3: CASSSLPLAAGETQYF
D: .; V: TRBV29-1; size: few; J: TRBJ2-7; DNA: TGCAGCGCCCACAGCGGGACATTATGTCATCGGTACTTC; CDR3: CSAHSGTLCHRYF
D: .; V: TRBV7-2; size: .; J: TRBJ1-1; DNA: TGTGCCAGCAGCTTAGAAGGGAGCCGGCAAGCTTTCTTT; CDR3: CASSLEGSRQAFF
D: .; V: TRBV12-3/TRBV12-4; size: .; J: TRBJ2-1; DNA: TGTGCCAGCAGTCAAGTGGGGAGTCTTTCGATACAGTTCTTC; CDR3: CASSQVGSLSIQFF
D: TRBD1; V: TRBV7-9; size: few; J: TRBJ1-4; DNA: TGTGCCAGCAGCACGGGACAGGGGAAAAAACTGTTTTTT; CDR3: CASSTGQGKKLFF
D: TRBD1; V: TRBV29-1; size: few; J: TRBJ2-7; DNA: TGCAGCGTCAAGGGTGGGACAGGGGTGGGAGAGCAGTACTTC; CDR3: CSVKGGTGVGEQYF
D: .; V: TRBV2; size: .; J: TRBJ2-2; DNA: TGTGCCAGCAGTGATCCGAACACCGGGGAGCTGTTTTTT; CDR3: CASSDPNTGELFF
D: TRBD2; V: TRBV7-2; size: few; J: TRBJ2-3; DNA: TGTGCCAGCAGCTCCGGGGGGGGTTCCACAGATACGCAGTATTTT; CDR3: CASSSGGGSTDTQYF
D: .; V: TRBV7-6; size: many; J: TRBJ2-1; DNA: TGTGCCAGCAGCTCTCGGGCGGAGAGCTCCTACAATGAGCAGTTCTTC; CDR3: CASSSRAESSYNEQFF
D: .; V: TRBV7-9; size: .; J: TRBJ1-2; DNA: TGTGCCAGCAACCTTCAGGGAAACTATGGCTACACCTTC; CDR3: CASNLQGNYGYTF
D: TRBD2; V: TRBV11-2; size: many; J: TRBJ2-2; DNA: TGTGCCAGCAGCTTATACAGCGGGGTTGGCGGGGAGCTGTTTTTT; CDR3: CASSLYSGVGGELFF
D: TRBD2; V: TRBV20-1; size: few; J: TRBJ2-3; DNA: TGCAGTGCTACTAGCGGGGGGCCGGTAGATACGCAGTATTTT; CDR3: CSATSGGPVDTQYF
D: .; V: TRBV28; size: many; J: TRBJ2-1; DNA: TGTGCCAGCAGTTTGGGCCCGACTAGCTCCTACAATGAGCAGTTCTTC; CDR3: CASSLGPTSSYNEQFF
D: TRBD1; V: TRBV7-2; size: .; J: TRBJ1-2; DNA: TGTGCCAGCAGCTTAGTCGGGACAGGGGGGTCCTATGGCTACACCTTC; CDR3: CASSLVGTGGSYGYTF
D: TRBD1; V: TRBV20-1; size: .; J: TRBJ2-7; DNA: TGCAGTGCTAGAGATCCCCGGACAGGGGGCTACGAGCAGTACTTC; CDR3: CSARDPRTGGYEQYF
D: TRBD2; V: TRBV7-6; size: many; J: TRBJ2-3; DNA: TGTGCCAGCAGCGGGGGGACTAGCGGGATTGATTATCCAGATACGCAGTATTTT; CDR3: CASSGGTSGIDYPDTQYF
D: .; V: TRBV20-1; size: .; J: TRBJ1-1; DNA: TGCAGTGCTCCGGACACTGAAGCTTTCTTT; CDR3: CSAPDTEAFF
D: .; V: TRBV18; size: .; J: TRBJ1-1; DNA: TGTGCCAGCTCACCAACAGCAGGGAGGGACACTGAAGCTTTCTTT; CDR3: CASSPTAGRDTEAFF
D: TRBD2; V: TRBV7-3; size: many; J: TRBJ2-3; DNA: TGTGCCAGCAGCCGCCTAGCGGGGTACACAGATACGCAGTATTTT; CDR3: CASSRLAGYTDTQYF
D: TRBD1; V: TRBV28; size: many; J: TRBJ1-2; DNA: TGTGCCAGCGGCTGGGACAGGGGGCGTGGAGCTAACTATGGCTACACCTTC; CDR3: CASGWDRGRGANYGYTF
D: .; V: TRBV6-5; size: .; J: TRBJ1-6; DNA: TGTGCCAGCAGTTACCGCTCCCCGGACGGGAGCTCCTATAATTCACCCCTCCACTTT; CDR3: CASSYRSPDGSSYNSPLHF
D: .; V: TRBV5-4; size: few; J: TRBJ2-1; DNA: TGTGCCAGCAGCTTGGAATGGCTTATTATTTCCTACAATGAGCAGTTCTTC; CDR3: CASSLEWLIISYNEQFF
D: .; V: TRBV5-1; size: few; J: TRBJ1-5; DNA: TGCGCCAGCAGCTTCTCCCCAGGGAGCAATCAGCCCCAGCATTTT; CDR3: CASSFSPGSNQPQHF